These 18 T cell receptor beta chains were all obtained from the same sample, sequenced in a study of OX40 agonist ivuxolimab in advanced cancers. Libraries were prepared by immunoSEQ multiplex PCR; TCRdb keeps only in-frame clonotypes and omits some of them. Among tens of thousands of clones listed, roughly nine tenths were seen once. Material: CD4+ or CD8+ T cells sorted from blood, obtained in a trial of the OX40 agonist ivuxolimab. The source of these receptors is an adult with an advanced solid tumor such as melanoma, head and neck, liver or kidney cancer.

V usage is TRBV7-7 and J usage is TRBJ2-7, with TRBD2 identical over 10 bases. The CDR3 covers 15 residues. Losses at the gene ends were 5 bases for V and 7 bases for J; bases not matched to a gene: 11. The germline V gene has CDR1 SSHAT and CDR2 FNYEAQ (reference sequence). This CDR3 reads CASSPGLAGVWEQYF. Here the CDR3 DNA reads TGTGCCAGCAGCCCTGGTCTAGCGGGGGTCTGGGAGCAGTACTTC.

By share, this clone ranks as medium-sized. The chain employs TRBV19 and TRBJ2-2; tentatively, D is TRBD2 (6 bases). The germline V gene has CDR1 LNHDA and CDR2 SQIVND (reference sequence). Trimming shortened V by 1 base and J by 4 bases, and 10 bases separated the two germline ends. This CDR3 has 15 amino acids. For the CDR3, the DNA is TGTGCCAGTAGTATAGCGGGGGTGAGCACCGGGGAGCTGTTTTTT. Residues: CASSIAGVSTGELFF.

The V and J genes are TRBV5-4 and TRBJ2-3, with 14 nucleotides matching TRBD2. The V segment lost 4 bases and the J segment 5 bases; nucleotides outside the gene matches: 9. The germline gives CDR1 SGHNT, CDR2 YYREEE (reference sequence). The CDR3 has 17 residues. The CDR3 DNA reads TGTGCCAGCAGCCCCGGGACTAGCGGGAGCACGGGAGATACGCAGTATTTT. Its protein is CASSPGTSGSTGDTQYF.

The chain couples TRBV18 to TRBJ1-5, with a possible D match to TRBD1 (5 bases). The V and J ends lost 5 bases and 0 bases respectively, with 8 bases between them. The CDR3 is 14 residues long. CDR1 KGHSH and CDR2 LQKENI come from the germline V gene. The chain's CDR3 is CASSEGLSNQPQHF. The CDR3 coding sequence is TGTGCCAGCTCAGAGGGGCTTAGCAATCAGCCCCAGCATTTT.

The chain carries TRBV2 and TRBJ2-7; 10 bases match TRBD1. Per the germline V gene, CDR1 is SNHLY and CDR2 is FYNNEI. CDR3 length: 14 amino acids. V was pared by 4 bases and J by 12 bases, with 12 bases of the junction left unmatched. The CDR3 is CASSGDRGGGEWYF. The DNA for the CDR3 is TGTGCCAGCAGTGGGGACAGGGGAGGAGGAGAATGGTACTTC.

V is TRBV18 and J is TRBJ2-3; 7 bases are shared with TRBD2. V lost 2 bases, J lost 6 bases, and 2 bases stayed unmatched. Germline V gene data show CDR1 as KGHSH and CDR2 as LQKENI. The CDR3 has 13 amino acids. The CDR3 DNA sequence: TGTGCCAGCTCACCAGGACTAGTCGATACGCAGTATTTT. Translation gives CASSPGLVDTQYF.

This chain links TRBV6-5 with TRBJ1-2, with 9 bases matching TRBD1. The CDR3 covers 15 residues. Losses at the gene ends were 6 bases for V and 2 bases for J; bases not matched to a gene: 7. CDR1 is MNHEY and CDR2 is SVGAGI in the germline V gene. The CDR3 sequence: CASSPGTGFNYGYTF. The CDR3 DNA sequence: TGTGCCAGCAGCCCCGGGACAGGGTTCAACTATGGCTACACCTTC.

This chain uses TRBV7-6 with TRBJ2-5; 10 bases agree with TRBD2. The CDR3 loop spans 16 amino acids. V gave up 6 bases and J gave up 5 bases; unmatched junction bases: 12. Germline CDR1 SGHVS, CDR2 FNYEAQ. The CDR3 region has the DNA TGTGCCAGCAGGACCCCCCTAGCGGGGGCCGATGAGACCCAGTACTTC. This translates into CASRTPLAGADETQYF.

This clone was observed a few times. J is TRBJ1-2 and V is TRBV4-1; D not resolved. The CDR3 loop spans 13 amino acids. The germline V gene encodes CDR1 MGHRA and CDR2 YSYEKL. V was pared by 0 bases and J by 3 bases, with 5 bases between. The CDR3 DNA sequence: TGCGCCAGCAGCCAAGAGGAGCACTATGGCTACACCTTC. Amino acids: CASSQEEHYGYTF.

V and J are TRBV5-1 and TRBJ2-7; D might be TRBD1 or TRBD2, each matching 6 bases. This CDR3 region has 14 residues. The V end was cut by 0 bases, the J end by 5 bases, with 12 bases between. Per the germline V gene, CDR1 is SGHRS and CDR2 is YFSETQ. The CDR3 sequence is CASSLVGGANEQYF. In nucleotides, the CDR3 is TGCGCCAGCAGCTTGGTGGGGGGCGCGAACGAGCAGTACTTC.

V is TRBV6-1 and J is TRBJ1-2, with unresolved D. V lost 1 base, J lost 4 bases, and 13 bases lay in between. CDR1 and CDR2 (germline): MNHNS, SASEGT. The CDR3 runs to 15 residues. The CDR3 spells CASSEEGLTGYGYTF. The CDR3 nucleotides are TGTGCCAGCAGTGAAGAAGGGTTGACTGGCTATGGCTACACCTTC.

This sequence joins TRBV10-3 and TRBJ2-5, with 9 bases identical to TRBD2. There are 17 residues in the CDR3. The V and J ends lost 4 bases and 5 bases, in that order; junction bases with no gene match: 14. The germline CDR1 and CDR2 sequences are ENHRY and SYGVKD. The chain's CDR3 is CAISGSQREAFGETQYF. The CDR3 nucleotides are TGTGCCATCAGTGGAAGCCAGCGGGAGGCCTTCGGGGAGACCCAGTACTTC.

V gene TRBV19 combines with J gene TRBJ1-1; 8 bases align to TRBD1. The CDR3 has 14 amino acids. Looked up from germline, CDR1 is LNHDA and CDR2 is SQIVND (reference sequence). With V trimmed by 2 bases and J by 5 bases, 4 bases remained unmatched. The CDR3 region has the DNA TGTGCCAGTAGTATAACAGGGGGTCTTACTGAAGCTTTCTTT. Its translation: CASSITGGLTEAFF.

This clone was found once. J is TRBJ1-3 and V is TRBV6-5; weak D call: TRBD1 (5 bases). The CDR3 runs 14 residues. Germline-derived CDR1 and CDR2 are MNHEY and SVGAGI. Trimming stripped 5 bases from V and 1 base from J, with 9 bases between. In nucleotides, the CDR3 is TGTGCCAGCAGTCCCCAGGGATCTGGAAACACCATATATTTT. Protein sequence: CASSPQGSGNTIYF.

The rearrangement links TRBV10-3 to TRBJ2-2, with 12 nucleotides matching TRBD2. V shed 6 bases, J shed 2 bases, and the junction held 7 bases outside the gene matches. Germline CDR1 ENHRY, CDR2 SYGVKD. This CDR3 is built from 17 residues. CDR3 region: CAIRVGLAGKNTGELFF. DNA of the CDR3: TGTGCCATCAGGGTTGGACTAGCGGGAAAAAACACCGGGGAGCTGTTTTTT.

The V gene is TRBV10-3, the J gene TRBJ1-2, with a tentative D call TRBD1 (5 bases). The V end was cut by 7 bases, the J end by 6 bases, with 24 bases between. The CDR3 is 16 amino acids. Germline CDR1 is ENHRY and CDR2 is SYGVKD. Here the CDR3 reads CAITNGASRGIDGYTF. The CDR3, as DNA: TGTGCCATCACCAACGGGGCCAGTAGGGGTATCGATGGCTACACCTTC.

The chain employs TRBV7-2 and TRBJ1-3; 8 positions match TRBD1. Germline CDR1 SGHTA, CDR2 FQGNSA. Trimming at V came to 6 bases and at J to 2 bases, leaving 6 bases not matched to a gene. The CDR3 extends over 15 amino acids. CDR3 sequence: CASSQTQGAGNTIYF. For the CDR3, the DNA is TGTGCCAGCAGTCAAACACAGGGGGCTGGAAACACCATATATTTT.

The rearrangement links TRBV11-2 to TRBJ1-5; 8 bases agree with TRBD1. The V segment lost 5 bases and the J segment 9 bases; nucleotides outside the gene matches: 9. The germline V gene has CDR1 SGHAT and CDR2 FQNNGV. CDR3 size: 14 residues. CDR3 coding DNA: TGTGCCAGCAGCACGCGAATTGGGACAGGGCCCCAGCATTTT. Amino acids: CASSTRIGTGPQHF.